The 6 T cell receptor beta chains in this list originate from one sample, sequenced in a study of T cell repertoires in cytomegalovirus infection. Each CDR3 protein gets one entry after TCRdb re-called the reads with MiXCR. The profile shows roughly 720,000 distinct CDR3 sequences, approximately 40% of them singletons. The sequencing sample was made of PBMCs. These receptors all come from a human donor in good health (CMV status not recorded). Some clones in this sample may be carry-over from other donors' samples.

There are many counts of this clonotype. This chain uses TRBV6-1 with TRBJ1-6; a weak D match, TRBD1 (6 bases). Germline CDR1 and CDR2: MNHNS and SASEGT. V was shortened by 7 bases and J by 3 bases, with 10 bases between the two germline ends. The CDR3 loop spans 14 amino acids. CDR3 in amino acids: CASTIQGYNSPLHF. The CDR3 coding sequence is TGTGCCAGCACCATACAGGGCTATAATTCACCCCTCCACTTT.

The chain links TRBV12-3 or TRBV12-4 to TRBJ2-2; TRBD2 agrees at 11 bases. This CDR3 is built from 21 residues. With 4 bases clipped from V and 0 bases from J, the junction kept 16 bases outside the gene matches. CDR3 loop: CASSSGRTWGLAETNTGELFF. Written as DNA, the CDR3 is TGTGCCAGCAGTTCCGGACGGACATGGGGACTAGCGGAAACGAACACCGGGGAGCTGTTTTTT.

Concerning this clonotype: A junction boundary mismatches the germline segment, possibly from a read error. The chain uses TRBV7-9 and TRBJ1-1; D is unresolved. CDR1 is SEHNR and CDR2 is FQNEAQ in the germline V gene (reference sequence). This CDR3 contains 13 residues. The chain's CDR3 is CANSLVPGIGAFF. The CDR3 DNA follows: TGTGCCAACAGCTTAGTACCGGGGATAGGAGCTTTCTTT. The whole variable domain, filled in from reference TRBV7-9 and TRBJ1-1, reads DTGVSQNPRHKITKRGQNVTFRCDPISEHNRLYWYRQTLGQGPEFLTYFQNEAQLEKSRLLSDRFSAERPKGSFSTLEIQRTEQGDSAMYLCANSLVPGIGAFFGQGTRLTVV.

The rearrangement uses TRBV6-2 or TRBV6-3 and TRBJ2-5; 8 bases match TRBD2. Germline CDR1 and CDR2: MNHEY and SVGEGT. J lost 2 bases, V lost 2 bases, and 13 bases had no gene match. This CDR3 is built from 18 residues. The CDR3 DNA reads TGTGCCAGCAGTTACCAACTCGACGGGAGGGCCCGGCAAGAGACCCAGTACTTC. Translating it yields CASSYQLDGRARQETQYF.

This chain joins TRBV9 and TRBJ2-7; D gene ambiguous. This CDR3 is 14 amino acids long. Germline V lookup: CDR1 SGDLS, CDR2 YYNGEE. Trimming left V 0 bases short and J 0 bases short, with 7 bases between. CDR3 DNA: TGTGCCAGCAGCGTAGGGGCAGTCTCCTACGAGCAGTACTTC. Its protein product is CASSVGAVSYEQYF. Looking up the rest from reference TRBV9 and TRBJ2-7 gives the full variable domain: DSGVTQTPKHLITATGQRVTLRCSPRSGDLSVYWYQQSLDQGLQFLIQYYNGEERAKGNILERFSAQQFPDLHSELNLSSLELGDSALYFCASSVGAVSYEQYFGPGTRLTVT.

This clonotype was seen a handful of times. The J gene is TRBJ1-1, the V gene TRBV7-2; D is uncertain. The CDR3 extends over 15 amino acids. Per the germline V gene, CDR1 is SGHTA and CDR2 is FQGNSA. V lost 1 base and J 11 bases, leaving 20 bases between the germline ends. The CDR3 DNA sequence: TGTGCCAGCAGCTTAGTTCGTGGTAGTTGGGTCCGGGCTTTCTTT. Its protein is CASSLVRGSWVRAFF.